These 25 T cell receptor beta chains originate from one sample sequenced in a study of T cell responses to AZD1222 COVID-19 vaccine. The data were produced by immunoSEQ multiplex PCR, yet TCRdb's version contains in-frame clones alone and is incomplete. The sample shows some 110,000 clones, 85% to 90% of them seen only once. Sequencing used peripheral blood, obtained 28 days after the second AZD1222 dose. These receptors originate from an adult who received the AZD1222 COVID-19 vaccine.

CDR3 sequence reads: CASRRQGGDYGYTF. In DNA, the CDR3 is TGTGCCAGCAGAAGACAGGGGGGAGACTATGGCTACACCTTC. The chain has TRBV27 and TRBJ1-2; TRBD1 matches 9 bases. With V trimmed by 6 bases and J by 3 bases, 5 bases remained unmatched. The CDR3 extends over 14 amino acids. The germline V gene encodes CDR1 MNHEY and CDR2 SMNVEV (reference sequence).

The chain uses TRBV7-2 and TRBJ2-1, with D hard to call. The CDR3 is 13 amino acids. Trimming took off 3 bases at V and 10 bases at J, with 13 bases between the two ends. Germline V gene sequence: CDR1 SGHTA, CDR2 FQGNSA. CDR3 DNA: TGTGCCAGCAGCTTCCCAGGACGCTCGGAGCAGTTCTTC. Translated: CASSFPGRSEQFF.

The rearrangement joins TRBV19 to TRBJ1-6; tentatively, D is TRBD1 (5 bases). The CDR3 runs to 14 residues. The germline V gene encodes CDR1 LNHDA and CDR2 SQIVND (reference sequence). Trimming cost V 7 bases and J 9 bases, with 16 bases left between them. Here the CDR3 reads CASTTGPQPSPLHF. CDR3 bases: TGTGCCAGTACCACGGGACCGCAACCTTCACCCCTCCACTTT. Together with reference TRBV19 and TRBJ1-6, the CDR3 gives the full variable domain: DGGITQSPKYLFRKEGQNVTLSCEQNLNHDAMYWYRQDPGQGLRLIYYSQIVNDFQKGDIAEGYSVSREKKESFPLTVTSAQKNPTAFYLCASTTGPQPSPLHFGNGTRLTVT.

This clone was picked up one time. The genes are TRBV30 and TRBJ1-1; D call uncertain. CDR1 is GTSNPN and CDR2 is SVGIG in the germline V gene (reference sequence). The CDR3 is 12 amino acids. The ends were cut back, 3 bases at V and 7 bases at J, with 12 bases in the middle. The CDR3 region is CAWRRRFGEAFF. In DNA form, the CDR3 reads TGTGCCTGGAGAAGAAGGTTTGGTGAAGCTTTCTTT.

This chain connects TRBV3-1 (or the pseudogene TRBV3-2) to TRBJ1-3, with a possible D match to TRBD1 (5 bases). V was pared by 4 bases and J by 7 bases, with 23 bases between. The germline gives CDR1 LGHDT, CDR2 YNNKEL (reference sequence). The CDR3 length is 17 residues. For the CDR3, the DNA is TGTGCCAGCAGCCGATACCCAGTGGGGGTCGCCGAGAACACCATATATTTT. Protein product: CASSRYPVGVAENTIYF.

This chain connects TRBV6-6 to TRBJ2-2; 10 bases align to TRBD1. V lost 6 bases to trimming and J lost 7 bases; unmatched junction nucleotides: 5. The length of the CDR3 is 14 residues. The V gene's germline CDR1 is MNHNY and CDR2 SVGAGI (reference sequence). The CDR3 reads CASRRTGGRGELFF. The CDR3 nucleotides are TGTGCCAGCAGGAGGACAGGGGGGCGCGGGGAGCTGTTTTTT.

In nucleotides, the CDR3 is TGTGCCAGCAGCAACGACAGGGGGCGAGGCTACACCTTC. This encodes CASSNDRGRGYTF. The chain employs TRBV11-2 and TRBJ1-2, with TRBD1 identical over 10 bases. V dropped 5 bases and J dropped 8; count of bases not matched to a gene: 5. This CDR3 has 13 residues. Germline V gene sequence: CDR1 SGHAT, CDR2 FQNNGV.

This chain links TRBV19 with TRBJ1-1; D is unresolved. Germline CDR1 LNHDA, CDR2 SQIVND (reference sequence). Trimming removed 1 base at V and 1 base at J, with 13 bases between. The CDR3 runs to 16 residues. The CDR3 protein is CASSIGSGRPNTEAFF. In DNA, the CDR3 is TGTGCCAGTAGTATAGGCTCTGGCAGGCCGAACACTGAAGCTTTCTTT.

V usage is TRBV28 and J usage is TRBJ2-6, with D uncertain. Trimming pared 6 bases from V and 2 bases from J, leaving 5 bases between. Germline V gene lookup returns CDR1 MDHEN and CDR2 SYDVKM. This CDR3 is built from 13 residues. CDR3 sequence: CASRETGANVLTF. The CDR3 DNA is TGTGCCAGCAGAGAGACTGGGGCCAACGTCCTGACTTTC.

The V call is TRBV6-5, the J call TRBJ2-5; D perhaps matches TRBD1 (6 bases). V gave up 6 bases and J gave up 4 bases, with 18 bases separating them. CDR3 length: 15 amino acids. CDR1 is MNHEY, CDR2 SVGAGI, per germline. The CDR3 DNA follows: TGTGCCAGCAGGCCTCTAACAGGGACGGGAGAGACCCAGTACTTC. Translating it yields CASRPLTGTGETQYF.

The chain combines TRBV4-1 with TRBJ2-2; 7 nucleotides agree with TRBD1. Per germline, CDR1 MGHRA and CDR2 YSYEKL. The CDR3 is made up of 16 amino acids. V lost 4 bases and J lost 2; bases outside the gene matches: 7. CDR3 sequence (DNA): TGCGCCAGCAGCCGTACACAGGGGATAAACACCGGGGAGCTGTTTTTT. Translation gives CASSRTQGINTGELFF.

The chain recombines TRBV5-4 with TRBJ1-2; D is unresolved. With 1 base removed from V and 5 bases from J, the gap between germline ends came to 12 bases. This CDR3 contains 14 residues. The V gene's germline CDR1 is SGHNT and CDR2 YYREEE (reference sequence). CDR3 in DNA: TGTGCCAGCAGCTTGAAAGGGTTTGATTATGGCTACACCTTC. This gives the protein CASSLKGFDYGYTF.

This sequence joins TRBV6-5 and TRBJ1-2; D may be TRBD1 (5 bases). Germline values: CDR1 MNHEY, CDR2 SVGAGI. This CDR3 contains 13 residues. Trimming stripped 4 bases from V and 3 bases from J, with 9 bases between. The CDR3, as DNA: TGTGCCAGCAGTTCGACAGAACACTATGGCTACACCTTC. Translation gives CASSSTEHYGYTF.

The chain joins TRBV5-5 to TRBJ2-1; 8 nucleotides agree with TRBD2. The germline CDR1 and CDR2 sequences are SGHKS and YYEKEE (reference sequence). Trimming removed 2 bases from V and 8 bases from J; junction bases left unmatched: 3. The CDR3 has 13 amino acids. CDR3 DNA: TGTGCCAGCAGCTTTAGCGGGGTGGATGAGCAGTTCTTC. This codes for CASSFSGVDEQFF. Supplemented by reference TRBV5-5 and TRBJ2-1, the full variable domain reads DAGVTQSPTHLIKTRGQQVTLRCSPISGHKSVSWYQQVLGQGPQFIFQYYEKEERGRGNFPDRFSARQFPNYSSELNVNALLLGDSALYLCASSFSGVDEQFFGPGTRLTVL.

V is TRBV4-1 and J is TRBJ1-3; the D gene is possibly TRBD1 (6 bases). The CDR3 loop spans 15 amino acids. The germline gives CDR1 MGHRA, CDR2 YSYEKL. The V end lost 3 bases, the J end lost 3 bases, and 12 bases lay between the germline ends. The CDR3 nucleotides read TGCGCCAGCAGCCATTTACAGGGAGTTGGAAACACCATATATTTT. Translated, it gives CASSHLQGVGNTIYF.

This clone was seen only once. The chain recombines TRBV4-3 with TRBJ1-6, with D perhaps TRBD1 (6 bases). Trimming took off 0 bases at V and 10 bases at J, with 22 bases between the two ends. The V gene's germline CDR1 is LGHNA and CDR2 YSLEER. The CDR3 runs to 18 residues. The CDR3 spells CASSQDSPAGAQASPLHF. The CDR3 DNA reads TGCGCCAGCAGCCAAGATTCTCCGGCAGGGGCGCAGGCATCACCCCTCCACTTT.

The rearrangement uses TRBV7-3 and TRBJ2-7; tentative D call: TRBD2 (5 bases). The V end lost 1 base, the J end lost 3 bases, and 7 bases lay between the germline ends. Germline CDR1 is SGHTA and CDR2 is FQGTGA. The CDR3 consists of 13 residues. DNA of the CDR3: TGTGCCAGCAGCTTAAACGAGGGCTACGAGCAGTACTTC. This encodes CASSLNEGYEQYF.

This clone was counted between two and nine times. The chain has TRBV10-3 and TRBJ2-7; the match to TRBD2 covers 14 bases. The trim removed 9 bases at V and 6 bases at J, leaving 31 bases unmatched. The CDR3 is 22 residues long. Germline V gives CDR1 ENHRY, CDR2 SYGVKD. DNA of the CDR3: TGTGCCATGCCCCTCCGGGACAGGGCTTCACTTTCGACTAGCGGGGGGGCCGGCGAGCAGTACTTC. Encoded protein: CAMPLRDRASLSTSGGAGEQYF.

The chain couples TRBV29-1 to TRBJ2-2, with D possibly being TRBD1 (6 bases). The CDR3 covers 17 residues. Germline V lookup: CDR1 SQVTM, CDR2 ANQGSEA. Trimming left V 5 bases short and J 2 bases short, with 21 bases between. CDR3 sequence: CSVLPIGGGVNTGELFF. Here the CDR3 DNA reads TGCAGCGTTCTCCCTATTGGGGGCGGAGTAAACACCGGGGAGCTGTTTTTT.

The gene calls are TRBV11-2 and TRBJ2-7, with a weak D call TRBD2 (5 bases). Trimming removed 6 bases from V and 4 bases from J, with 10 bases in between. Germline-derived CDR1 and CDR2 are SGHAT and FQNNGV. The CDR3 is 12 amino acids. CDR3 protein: CASSPSGYEQYF. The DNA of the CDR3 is TGTGCCAGCAGTCCCTCGGGGTACGAGCAGTACTTC.

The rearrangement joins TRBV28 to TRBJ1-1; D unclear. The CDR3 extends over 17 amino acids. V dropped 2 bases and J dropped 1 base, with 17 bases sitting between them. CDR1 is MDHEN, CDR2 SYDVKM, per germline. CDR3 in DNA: TGTGCCAGCAGTTTACTTTCCTTATACGGCAAGAACACTGAAGCTTTCTTT. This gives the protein CASSLLSLYGKNTEAFF.

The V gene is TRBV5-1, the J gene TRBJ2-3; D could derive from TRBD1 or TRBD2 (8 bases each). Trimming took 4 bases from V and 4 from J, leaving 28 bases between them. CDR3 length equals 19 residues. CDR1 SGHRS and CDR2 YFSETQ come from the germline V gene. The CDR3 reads CASSRPGQDSGAGADTQYF. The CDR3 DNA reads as TGCGCCAGCAGCCGCCCGGGACAGGATAGCGGGGCGGGGGCAGATACGCAGTATTTT. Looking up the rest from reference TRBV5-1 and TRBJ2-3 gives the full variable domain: KAGVTQTPRYLIKTRGQQVTLSCSPISGHRSVSWYQQTPGQGLQFLFEYFSETQRNKGNFPGRFSGRQFSNSRSEMNVSTLELGDSALYLCASSRPGQDSGAGADTQYFGPGTRLTVL.

CDR3 in DNA: TGTGCCAGCAGTTTTCGTAAGATGATACAGGGATCCGGAGATACGCAGTATTTT. Its protein product is CASSFRKMIQGSGDTQYF. V usage is TRBV28 and J usage is TRBJ2-3, with a tentative D call TRBD1 (6 bases). From germline, CDR1 is MDHEN and CDR2 SYDVKM. The V and J ends lost 3 bases and 5 bases respectively, with 24 bases between them. CDR3 length equals 18 residues.

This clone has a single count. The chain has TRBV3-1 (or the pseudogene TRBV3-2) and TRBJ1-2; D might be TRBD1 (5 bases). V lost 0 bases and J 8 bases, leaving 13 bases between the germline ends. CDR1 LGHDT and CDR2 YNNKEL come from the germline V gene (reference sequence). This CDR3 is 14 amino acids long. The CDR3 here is CASSQDWQGRGYTF. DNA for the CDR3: TGTGCCAGCAGCCAAGATTGGCAGGGTAGGGGCTACACCTTC.

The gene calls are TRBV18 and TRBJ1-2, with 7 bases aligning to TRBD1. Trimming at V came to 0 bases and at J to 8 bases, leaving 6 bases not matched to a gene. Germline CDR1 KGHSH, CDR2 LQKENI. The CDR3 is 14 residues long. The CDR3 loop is CASSPPTGVGGYTF. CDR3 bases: TGTGCCAGCTCACCACCTACAGGGGTCGGCGGCTACACCTTC.